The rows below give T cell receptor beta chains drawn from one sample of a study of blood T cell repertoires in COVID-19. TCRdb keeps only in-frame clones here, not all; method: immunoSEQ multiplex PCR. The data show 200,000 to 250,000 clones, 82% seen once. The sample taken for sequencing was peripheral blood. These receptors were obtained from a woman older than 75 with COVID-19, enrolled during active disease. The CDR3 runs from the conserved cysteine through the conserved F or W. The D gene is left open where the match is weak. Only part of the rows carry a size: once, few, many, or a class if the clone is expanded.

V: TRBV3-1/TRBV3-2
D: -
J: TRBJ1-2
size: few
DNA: TGTGCCAGCAGCCTAGAGGGACTGGGCTATGGCTACACCTTC
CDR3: CASSLEGLGYGYTF

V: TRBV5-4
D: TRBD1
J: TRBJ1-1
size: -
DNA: TGTGCCAGCAGCCCCACAGGGGGTCGGGTGAACACTGAAGCTTTCTTT
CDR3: CASSPTGGRVNTEAFF

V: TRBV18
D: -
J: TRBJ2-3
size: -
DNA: TGTGCCAGCTCACCACCAGGAGGAGATACGCAGTATTTT
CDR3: CASSPPGGDTQYF

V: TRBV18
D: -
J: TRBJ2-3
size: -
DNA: TGTGCCAGCTCACCCCAGGCAGGTAGCACAGATACGCAGTATTTT
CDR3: CASSPQAGSTDTQYF

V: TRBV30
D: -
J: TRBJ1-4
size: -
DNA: TGTGCCTGGAGGGACTATGGAAATGAAAAACTGTTTTTT
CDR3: CAWRDYGNEKLFF

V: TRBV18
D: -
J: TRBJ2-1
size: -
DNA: TGTGCCAGCTCACCCCTTGGGACTGGGTCCTACAATGAGCAGTTCTTC
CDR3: CASSPLGTGSYNEQFF

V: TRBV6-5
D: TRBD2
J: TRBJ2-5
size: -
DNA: TGTGCCAGCAGGCTAGCGGGAGGGCAAGAGACCCAGTACTTC
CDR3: CASRLAGGQETQYF

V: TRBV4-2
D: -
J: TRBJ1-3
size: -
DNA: TGTGCCAGCAGCCAAGAAGCGACAGGCGGTGGAAACACCATATATTTT
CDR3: CASSQEATGGGNTIYF

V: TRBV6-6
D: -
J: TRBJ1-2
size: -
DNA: TGTGCCAGCACCAATTCAGGGGCTAGGAGAAACTATGGCTACACCTTC
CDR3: CASTNSGARRNYGYTF

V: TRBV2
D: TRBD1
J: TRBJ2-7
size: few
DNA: TGTGCCAGCAGTTACGGAGGGACAGGGCCTTACGAGCAGTACTTC
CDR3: CASSYGGTGPYEQYF

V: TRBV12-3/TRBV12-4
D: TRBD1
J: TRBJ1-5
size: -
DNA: TGTGCCAGCAGCGGGACAGGGAAGACCCAGCATTTT
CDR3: CASSGTGKTQHF

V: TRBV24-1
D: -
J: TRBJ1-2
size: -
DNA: TGTGCCACCAGTGAGTCCGGGCCCCAGGGAGGCGGCTACACCTTC
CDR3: CATSESGPQGGGYTF

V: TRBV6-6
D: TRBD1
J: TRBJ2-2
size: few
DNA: TGTGCCAGCACCCCCCGGGACAGGGGCGCCGGGGAGCTGTTTTTT
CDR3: CASTPRDRGAGELFF

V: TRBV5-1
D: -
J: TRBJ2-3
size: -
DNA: TGCGCCAGCAGGGAGGGACCCGCCGATACGCAGTATTTT
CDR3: CASREGPADTQYF

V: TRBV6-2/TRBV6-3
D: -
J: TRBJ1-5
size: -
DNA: TGTGCCAGCAGTCAACAACCACCAGTGGCGGGACAGCCCCAGCATTTT
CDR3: CASSQQPPVAGQPQHF

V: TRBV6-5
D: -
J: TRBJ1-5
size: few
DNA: TGTGCCAGCAGATTGGAAAGGGGGCCCCAGCATTTT
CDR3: CASRLERGPQHF

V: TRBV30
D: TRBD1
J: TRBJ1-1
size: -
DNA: TGTGCCTGGAACAGGGGGAGTAGGCCTGATGCTTTCTTT
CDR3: CAWNRGSRPDAFF

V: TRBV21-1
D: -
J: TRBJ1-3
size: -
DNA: TGTGCCAGCAGCAAGAAAAGCCATGAGGTTACTGGAAACACCATATATTTT
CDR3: CASSKKSHEVTGNTIYF

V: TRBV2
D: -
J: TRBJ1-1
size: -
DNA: TGTGCCAGCCGCCCGGACACTGAAGCTTTCTTT
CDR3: CASRPDTEAFF

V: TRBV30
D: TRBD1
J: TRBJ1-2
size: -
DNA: TGTGCCTGGAGTCACGACAGGGGATTCTATGGCTACACCTTC
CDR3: CAWSHDRGFYGYTF

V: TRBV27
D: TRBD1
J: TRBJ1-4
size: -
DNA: TGTGCCAGCAGTTTAATCGGGACAGCTGAAAAACTGTTTTTT
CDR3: CASSLIGTAEKLFF

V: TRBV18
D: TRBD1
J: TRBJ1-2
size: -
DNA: TGTGCCAGCTCACCAACACAGGGGTCGAGAGATGGCTACACCTTC
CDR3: CASSPTQGSRDGYTF

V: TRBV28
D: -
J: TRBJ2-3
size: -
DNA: TGTGCCAGCAGTTTAGGGAGGAGCACAGATACGCAGTATTTT
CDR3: CASSLGRSTDTQYF

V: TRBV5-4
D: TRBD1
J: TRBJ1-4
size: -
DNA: TGTGCCAGTCAATCCGGGACAGGGGGCGCGGCTAATGAAAAACTGTTTTTT
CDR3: CASQSGTGGAANEKLFF

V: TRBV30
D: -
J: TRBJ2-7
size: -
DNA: TGTGCCTGGAGTTACGGCTACGAGCAGTACTTC
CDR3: CAWSYGYEQYF

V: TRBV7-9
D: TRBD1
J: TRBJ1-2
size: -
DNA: TGTGCCAGCAGCTTAGGCTCAGGGGGCGACTATGGCTACACCTTC
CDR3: CASSLGSGGDYGYTF

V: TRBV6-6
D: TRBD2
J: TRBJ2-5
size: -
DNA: TGTGCCAGCAGTCCCGGGACTAGCGTGTCCCAGTACTTC
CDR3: CASSPGTSVSQYF

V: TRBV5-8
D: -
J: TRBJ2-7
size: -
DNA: TGTGCCAGCAGCTTGGGAGGACAGTCTCCCTCCTACGAGCAGTACTTC
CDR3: CASSLGGQSPSYEQYF

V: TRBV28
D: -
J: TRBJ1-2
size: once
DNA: TGTGCCAGCAGGCCAACAGGAATTGGTTATGGCTACACCTTC
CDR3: CASRPTGIGYGYTF

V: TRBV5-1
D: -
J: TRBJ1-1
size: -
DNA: TGCGCCAGCAGCCCGAGGGTGGGCAGGATGAACACTGAAGCTTTCTTT
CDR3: CASSPRVGRMNTEAFF

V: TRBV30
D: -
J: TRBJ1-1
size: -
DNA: TGTGCCTGGAGTTCGGCACGAGGAGCTTTCTTT
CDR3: CAWSSARGAFF

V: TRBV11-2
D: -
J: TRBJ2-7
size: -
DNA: TGTGCCAGCAGCCCCGGGTCAGGGGTTGAGCAGTACTTC
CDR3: CASSPGSGVEQYF

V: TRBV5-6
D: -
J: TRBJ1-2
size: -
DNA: TGTGCCAGCATCCCGGGTGGCGGGGACCCAAACTATGGCTACACCTTC
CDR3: CASIPGGGDPNYGYTF

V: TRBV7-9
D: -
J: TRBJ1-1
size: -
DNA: TGTGCCAGCAGCCCCTCAGGGAAAAGGGCTTTCTTT
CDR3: CASSPSGKRAFF

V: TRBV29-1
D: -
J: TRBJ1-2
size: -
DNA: TGCAGCGTTGTGCGGGGGGCAGGGAACTATGGCTACACCTTC
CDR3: CSVVRGAGNYGYTF

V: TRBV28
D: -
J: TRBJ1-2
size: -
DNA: TGTGCCAGCAGTGCGGGGGGAAACTATGGCTACACCTTC
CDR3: CASSAGGNYGYTF